This T cell receptor (beta chain) stems from a study of control samples from healthy donors and cancer patients (dated by TCRdb to 2020 to 2022). The library was obtained by the immunoSEQ multiplex PCR assay. What TCRdb holds here is the immuneACCESS table cut down to in-frame rearrangements. Part of the clones is not present; checked against another copy, under half of the missing clones reflect an unresolved V gene, and the others are unexplained. A total of over 100,000 clones appear in this sample, approximately 92% of them only once. The ten largest clones represent under 3% of the sample. A word on this clone: Its target antigen remains unknown. No qualities accompany the bases; no much larger clone lies one base away.

V was cut back by 4 bases and J by 1 base, leaving a gap of 7 bases between them. CDR1 and CDR2 are read off the germline V gene (reference sequence) as LNHDA and SQIVND. Its CDR3 holds 13 amino acids, cysteine through phenylalanine. Only the CDR3 DNA is retained, 39 bases long and in frame from the first base. The chain joins TRBV19 to TRBJ1-1; the D gene cannot be named for sure. The clonotype was recovered from a man aged 40-49 years in good health. Sample: blood. The nucleotides are TGTGCCAGTAGTACCAAAGGGAACACTGAAGCTTTCTTT. It codes for CASSTKGNTEAFF.